The TCR beta chain described here comes from a study of early T cells in non-severe SARS-CoV-2 infection. Background on the study: The input, bulk RNA from unsorted whole blood, was sequenced, and chains were unpaired.

Individual cDNA molecules received unique molecular identifiers during library preparation. TCRdb used MiXCR to reprocess the 5' RACE reads, holding one entry per CDR3 protein. This table has approximately 70,000 distinct CDR3 sequences, 9.5% to 12% appearing once. Study-level results: Matching against VDJdb likely underestimated virus-specific expansions, favoring anti-spike CD8.

A word on this clonotype: The antigen remains undetermined.

The V gene lost 1 base and the J gene lost 3 bases, with 15 bases spanning the gap. Germline-derived CDR1 and CDR2 are KGHSH and LQKENI. The CDR3 totals 16 residues. V gene TRBV18 combines with J gene TRBJ1-1; D is ambiguous. The receptor comes from an adult who was a healthcare worker with PCR-confirmed SARS-CoV-2 infection or an uninfected control (not recorded which). The specimen comprised whole blood, sampled at baseline. The CDR3 coding sequence is TGTGCCAGCTCACCACGTCAAGGGTTTGTGGACACTGAAGCTTTCTTT. It specifies CASSPRQGFVDTEAFF.